Shown below are 19 T cell receptor beta chains from a single sample sequenced in a study of blood T cell repertoires in COVID-19. The repertoire was sequenced with immunoSEQ multiplex PCR; TCRdb's copy has only in-frame clones and lacks some. The sample lists fewer than 30,000 clones; roughly 85% were seen once. The sequenced sample consisted of peripheral blood. Every receptor here comes from a woman aged 80 or older with COVID-19, enrolled during active disease.

The V gene is TRBV9, the J gene TRBJ1-6, with 7 bases lining up with TRBD1. There are 17 residues in the CDR3. The V segment lost 2 bases and the J segment 6 bases; nucleotides outside the gene matches: 11. Germline CDR1 is SGDLS and CDR2 is YYNGEE. CDR3 loop: CASSVGQVQVGNSPLHF. The CDR3 DNA follows: TGTGCCAGCAGCGTCGGACAGGTCCAGGTCGGTAATTCACCCCTCCACTTT.

The chain couples TRBV13 to TRBJ1-2, with D unresolved. Germline CDR1 and CDR2: PRHDT and FYEKMQ (reference sequence). Between the trimmed V and J ends, which lost 5 bases and 2 bases, there was a span of 18 bases. This CDR3 contains 16 residues. DNA of the CDR3: TGTGCCAGCAGCCCTCTAGGACGAGGAGGAAACTATGGCTACACCTTC. Amino acids: CASSPLGRGGNYGYTF. The full variable domain, its missing parts supplied by reference TRBV13 and TRBJ1-2, is AAGVIQSPRHLIKEKRETATLKCYPIPRHDTVYWYQQGPGQDPQFLISFYEKMQSDKGSIPDRFSAQQFSDYHSELNMSSLELGDSALYFCASSPLGRGGNYGYTFGSGTRLTVV.

V gene TRBV5-4 combines with J gene TRBJ2-7; perhaps TRBD1 as D (6 bases). Germline V gene sequence: CDR1 SGHNT, CDR2 YYREEE (reference sequence). This CDR3 spans 20 amino acids. The V end lost 2 bases, the J end lost 3 bases, and 30 bases lay between the germline ends. The CDR3 DNA follows: TGTGCCAGCAGCTTAGAACCTCGGGACATATCGACGCGTCACATCTACGAGCAGTACTTC. It is translated as CASSLEPRDISTRHIYEQYF.

The chain recombines TRBV10-3 with TRBJ1-1; TRBD1 matches 8 bases. Germline CDR1 ENHRY, CDR2 SYGVKD. The length of the CDR3 is 13 residues. J was trimmed by 1 base and V by 7 bases; bases with no gene match: 2. CDR3 nucleotides: TGTGCCATCACCGGACAGGGGAACACTGAAGCTTTCTTT. Protein sequence: CAITGQGNTEAFF.

This sequence joins TRBV2 and TRBJ2-2; weak D call: TRBD1 (6 bases). The CDR3 length is 15 residues. With 7 bases removed from V and 0 bases from J, the gap between germline ends came to 12 bases. CDR1 and CDR2 from the germline V gene are SNHLY and FYNNEI. CDR3 region: CASKSGQPNTGELFF. CDR3 in DNA: TGTGCCAGCAAATCAGGACAGCCGAACACCGGGGAGCTGTTTTTT.

V usage is TRBV6-5 and J usage is TRBJ1-5; TRBD1 might be the D (5 bases). Trimming took 8 bases from V and 6 from J, leaving 11 bases between them. The CDR3 runs 12 residues. Germline V gives CDR1 MNHEY, CDR2 SVGAGI. DNA for the CDR3: TGTGCCAGCGCTCCGGGGGTTCAGCCCCAGCATTTT. Translating gives CASAPGVQPQHF.

This sequence joins TRBV5-1 and TRBJ2-7, with 7 bases identical to TRBD1. The germline V gene has CDR1 SGHRS and CDR2 YFSETQ. The CDR3 is 14 residues long. J was trimmed by 3 bases and V by 2 bases; bases with no gene match: 5. CDR3 DNA: TGCGCCAGCAGCTTCGGGGACAGCCACTACGAGCAGTACTTC. Translation: CASSFGDSHYEQYF.

This chain uses TRBV7-8 with TRBJ1-4; no definite D call. The CDR3 runs 13 residues. V lost 5 bases and J 5 bases, leaving 9 bases between the germline ends. Germline CDR1 SGHVS, CDR2 FQNEAQ. The CDR3 DNA sequence: TGTGCCAGCAGCCGGCTAGGAAATGAAAAACTGTTTTTT. Its translation is CASSRLGNEKLFF.

The V and J genes are TRBV7-2 and TRBJ2-3; 15 bases map to TRBD2. The CDR3 is 19 residues long. Germline CDR1 SGHTA, CDR2 FQGNSA. V shed 4 bases, J shed 6 bases, and the junction held 14 bases outside the gene matches. Here the CDR3 reads CASSSPGLAGGGRGDTQYF. CDR3 coding DNA: TGTGCCAGCAGCTCGCCGGGACTAGCGGGGGGAGGAAGAGGTGATACGCAGTATTTT.

The rearrangement uses TRBV6-5 and TRBJ2-7, with D hard to call. The CDR3 totals 13 residues. V was cut by 5 bases and J by 4 bases, with 12 bases left in between. Germline V gene lookup returns CDR1 MNHEY and CDR2 SVGAGI. In nucleotides, the CDR3 is TGTGCCAGCAGTCTCATGAGTTCGTACGAGCAGTACTTC. As protein: CASSLMSSYEQYF.

This rearrangement joins TRBV2 to TRBJ2-5; 9 bases map to TRBD2. The trim removed 5 bases at V and 3 bases at J, leaving 4 bases unmatched. CDR3 length equals 14 residues. The V gene's germline CDR1 is SNHLY and CDR2 FYNNEI. The CDR3 DNA sequence: TGTGCCAGCAGTTATAGCGGGGGAAAAGAGACCCAGTACTTC. It encodes CASSYSGGKETQYF. The full variable domain, completed using reference TRBV2 and TRBJ2-5, is EPEVTQTPSHQVTQMGQEVILRCVPISNHLYFYWYRQILGQKVEFLVSFYNNEISEKSEIFDDQFSVERPDGSNFTLKIRSTKLEDSAMYFCASSYSGGKETQYFGPGTRLLVL.

The chain combines TRBV10-3 with TRBJ1-4; 7 nucleotides agree with TRBD1. CDR1 is ENHRY, CDR2 SYGVKD, per germline. This CDR3 has 12 amino acids. J was trimmed by 7 bases and V by 7 bases; bases with no gene match: 3. The CDR3 loop reads CAIKTGVEKLFF. The CDR3, as DNA: TGTGCCATCAAAACAGGGGTTGAAAAACTGTTTTTT.

CDR3 loop: CASSPLGLESDTQYF. CDR3 coding DNA: TGTGCCAGCAGCCCTTTGGGACTAGAATCAGATACGCAGTATTTT. The chain joins TRBV3-1 (or the pseudogene TRBV3-2) to TRBJ2-3; 8 bases agree with TRBD2. This CDR3 spans 15 amino acids. V dropped 4 bases and J dropped 4; count of bases not matched to a gene: 7. From germline, CDR1 is LGHDT and CDR2 YNNKEL (reference sequence).

Only one count was recorded for this clone. The J gene is TRBJ2-2, the V gene TRBV19; TRBD1 matches at 7 bases. CDR1 is LNHDA, CDR2 SQIVND, per germline (reference sequence). This CDR3 region has 16 residues. The ends lost 5 bases at V and 6 bases at J; junction bases unmatched: 12. In DNA, the CDR3 is TGTGCCAGTAGTCTCACCGGGACAGTAATTGCCGGGGAGCTGTTTTTT. This codes for CASSLTGTVIAGELFF. The variable domain in full, completed from reference TRBV19 and TRBJ2-2, reads DGGITQSPKYLFRKEGQNVTLSCEQNLNHDAMYWYRQDPGQGLRLIYYSQIVNDFQKGDIAEGYSVSREKKESFPLTVTSAQKNPTAFYLCASSLTGTVIAGELFFGEGSRLTVL.

By sample fraction, this clone is hyperexpanded. The J gene is TRBJ1-1, the V gene TRBV9, with D possibly being TRBD1 (5 bases). CDR1 SGDLS and CDR2 YYNGEE come from the germline V gene. The CDR3 has 14 residues. V dropped 4 bases and J dropped 0 bases, with 10 bases sitting between them. The CDR3 is CASSYGTLNTEAFF. The CDR3 DNA sequence: TGTGCCAGCAGCTACGGGACTTTGAACACTGAAGCTTTCTTT. Full variable domain (remainder filled in from reference TRBV9 and TRBJ1-1): DSGVTQTPKHLITATGQRVTLRCSPRSGDLSVYWYQQSLDQGLQFLIQYYNGEERAKGNILERFSAQQFPDLHSELNLSSLELGDSALYFCASSYGTLNTEAFFGQGTRLTVV.

V and J are TRBV6-5 and TRBJ2-7; D may be TRBD1 (5 bases). V dropped 7 bases and J dropped 5 bases, with 9 bases sitting between them. This CDR3 spans 11 amino acids. Looked up from germline, CDR1 is MNHEY and CDR2 is SVGAGI. The CDR3 bases are TGTGCCAGCACCCAGGGTGACGAGCAGTACTTC. Protein: CASTQGDEQYF.

V usage is TRBV3-1 (or the pseudogene TRBV3-2) and J usage is TRBJ2-7; D perhaps matches TRBD2 (6 bases). Trimming took 4 bases from V and 7 from J, leaving 17 bases between them. Germline-derived CDR1 and CDR2 are LGHDT and YNNKEL (reference sequence). This CDR3 comprises 14 residues. The CDR3 nucleotides are TGTGCCAGCAGCCCTAGGACTATGGCGGGGGAGCAGTACTTC. Encoded protein: CASSPRTMAGEQYF.

The count of this clone is one. The gene calls are TRBV7-2 and TRBJ2-3; 7 bases align to TRBD2. After removal of 2 bases from V and 6 bases from J, the junction contained 11 bases not matched to a gene. The CDR3 is 16 amino acids. The V gene's germline CDR1 is SGHTA and CDR2 FQGNSA. The CDR3 region has the DNA TGTGCCAGCAGCTTATTGTGGGCGGGGGATTCGGATACGCAGTATTTT. Its protein product is CASSLLWAGDSDTQYF.

CDR3 in amino acids: CASSEANRGKYGYTF. The CDR3 bases are TGTGCCAGCAGTGAAGCGAACAGGGGGAAATATGGCTACACCTTC. The chain couples TRBV6-1 to TRBJ1-2; TRBD1 matches at 8 bases. CDR1 and CDR2 (germline): MNHNS, SASEGT. Germline trimming cut 0 bases from V and 5 bases from J; bases unmatched to any gene: 5. The CDR3 is made up of 15 amino acids.